The rows below give T cell receptor beta chains drawn from one sample of a study of cytomegalovirus exposure and HLA in healthy donors. Clones were read by immunoSEQ multiplex PCR, and TCRdb kept only the in-frame ones, dropping some. Of 95,000 to 100,000 clones listed, 77% are singletons. Sequencing was performed on PBMCs. The receptors derive from a female donor in good health and CMV-seronegative. The CDR3 runs from the conserved cysteine through the conserved F or W. D genes are given only for firm matches. The listing skips clone size in some rows; elsewhere it reads once, few, many or a size class.

clone_size: -
j_call: TRBJ2-7
v_call: TRBV5-1
d_call: TRBD1
cdr3_nt: TGCGCCAGCAGCTTGGCGAAGACAGGGGGCGGGCATGAGCAGTACTTC
cdr3_aa: CASSLAKTGGGHEQYF

clone_size: -
j_call: TRBJ1-1
v_call: TRBV6-6
d_call: -
cdr3_nt: TGTGCCAGCAATCGGGGGGTTACTGAAGCTTTCTTT
cdr3_aa: CASNRGVTEAFF

clone_size: -
j_call: TRBJ1-2
v_call: TRBV30
d_call: TRBD1
cdr3_nt: TGTGCCTGGGCCGGGACAGCAGGCCCCGGTAACTATGGCTACACCTTC
cdr3_aa: CAWAGTAGPGNYGYTF

clone_size: once
j_call: TRBJ1-4
v_call: TRBV18
d_call: TRBD1
cdr3_nt: TGTGCCAGCTCACCGCCCACCGGGGACAGGCACGAAAAACTGTTTTTT
cdr3_aa: CASSPPTGDRHEKLFF

clone_size: few
j_call: TRBJ1-1
v_call: TRBV4-1
d_call: TRBD1
cdr3_nt: TGCGCCAGCAGCGCCGGACAGGGCGGGGCTGAAGCTTTCTTT
cdr3_aa: CASSAGQGGAEAFF

clone_size: -
j_call: TRBJ2-1
v_call: TRBV5-1
d_call: -
cdr3_nt: TGCGCCAGCAGCTTGGCCGGGAGCTCCTACAATGAGCAGTTCTTC
cdr3_aa: CASSLAGSSYNEQFF

clone_size: few
j_call: TRBJ1-3
v_call: TRBV7-9
d_call: -
cdr3_nt: TGTGCCAGCAGCCGCGCAGGGTTAGGAAACACCATATATTTT
cdr3_aa: CASSRAGLGNTIYF

clone_size: -
j_call: TRBJ1-2
v_call: TRBV19
d_call: TRBD1
cdr3_nt: TGTGCCAGTGACCGGGACAGGGGTTCAGGCGGCTACACCTTC
cdr3_aa: CASDRDRGSGGYTF

clone_size: -
j_call: TRBJ1-5
v_call: TRBV19
d_call: -
cdr3_nt: TGTGCCAGTAGTATTGACAGGTACAATCAGCCCCAGCATTTT
cdr3_aa: CASSIDRYNQPQHF

clone_size: -
j_call: TRBJ2-1
v_call: TRBV19
d_call: TRBD2
cdr3_nt: TGTGCCAGTAGTATAAATTCGCTAGCGGGAGCCTCGCAGTTCTTC
cdr3_aa: CASSINSLAGASQFF

clone_size: -
j_call: TRBJ1-3
v_call: TRBV6-6
d_call: TRBD1
cdr3_nt: TGTGCCAGCAGTTCCTCCGACAGGGGGCCTGGAAACACCATATATTTT
cdr3_aa: CASSSSDRGPGNTIYF

clone_size: -
j_call: TRBJ1-5
v_call: TRBV7-2
d_call: -
cdr3_nt: TGTGCCAGCAGCTTAAACAGGGATCAGCCCCAGCATTTT
cdr3_aa: CASSLNRDQPQHF

clone_size: -
j_call: TRBJ1-5
v_call: TRBV19
d_call: -
cdr3_nt: TGTGCCAGTAGTATATTAGCAGGGGACCATCAGCCCCAGCATTTT
cdr3_aa: CASSILAGDHQPQHF

clone_size: few
j_call: TRBJ1-1
v_call: TRBV7-9
d_call: TRBD1
cdr3_nt: TGTGCCAGCAGCTTCCAACAGGGGGGGGAAACTGAAGCTTTCTTT
cdr3_aa: CASSFQQGGETEAFF

clone_size: -
j_call: TRBJ1-1
v_call: TRBV7-2
d_call: -
cdr3_nt: TGTGCCAGCAGCTTAGGGGGGGTGGTCAGTTCAATCGAAGCTTTCTTT
cdr3_aa: CASSLGGVVSSIEAFF

clone_size: few
j_call: TRBJ2-7
v_call: TRBV30
d_call: -
cdr3_nt: TGTGCCTGGAGTGTTGGCTTCTCCTACGAGCAGTACTTC
cdr3_aa: CAWSVGFSYEQYF

clone_size: -
j_call: TRBJ2-4
v_call: TRBV4-2
d_call: -
cdr3_nt: TGTGCCAGCAGCCAAGAGAGTGGTGTTATGATCTTAGCCAAAAACATTCAGTACTTC
cdr3_aa: CASSQESGVMILAKNIQYF

clone_size: -
j_call: TRBJ1-1
v_call: TRBV7-2
d_call: TRBD1
cdr3_nt: TGTGCCAGCAGCTTAGGCCAGGGGGCGTGGGGAACTGAAGCTTTCTTT
cdr3_aa: CASSLGQGAWGTEAFF

clone_size: -
j_call: TRBJ1-1
v_call: TRBV14
d_call: TRBD1
cdr3_nt: TGTGCCAGCAGCCGACGGACAGGGAACGCCGGGAACACTGAAGCTTTCTTT
cdr3_aa: CASSRRTGNAGNTEAFF

clone_size: -
j_call: TRBJ2-2
v_call: TRBV7-7
d_call: -
cdr3_nt: TGTGCTAGCAGCTTAACAGACACCGGGGAGCTGTTTTTT
cdr3_aa: CASSLTDTGELFF

clone_size: -
j_call: TRBJ1-1
v_call: TRBV11-2
d_call: -
cdr3_nt: TGTGCCAGCAGCTTATCAGGGGTTTTGGCTTTCTTT
cdr3_aa: CASSLSGVLAFF

clone_size: few
j_call: TRBJ1-5
v_call: TRBV4-1
d_call: TRBD1
cdr3_nt: TGCGCCAGCAGCCAAGATCTTCAATTTCGGACAGGGGGCTATCAGCCCCAGCATTTT
cdr3_aa: CASSQDLQFRTGGYQPQHF

clone_size: -
j_call: TRBJ2-7
v_call: TRBV7-6
d_call: TRBD1
cdr3_nt: TGTGCCAGCAGCGCGACAGGGGGCAAGTACGAGCAGTACTTC
cdr3_aa: CASSATGGKYEQYF

clone_size: once
j_call: TRBJ2-7
v_call: TRBV6-5
d_call: -
cdr3_nt: TGTGCCAGCAGTTACGCCCGGGACAACTACGAGCAGTACTTC
cdr3_aa: CASSYARDNYEQYF

clone_size: -
j_call: TRBJ1-1
v_call: TRBV21-1
d_call: -
cdr3_nt: TGTGCCAGCAGCAAAGCGGCGGGGGGCGGTGGGGACACTGAAGCTTTCTTT
cdr3_aa: CASSKAAGGGGDTEAFF